This T cell receptor (beta chain) stems from a study of shared clonotypes between healthy human individuals. Study outcomes and limitations: Some naive CD4 clonotypes, roughly 5%, turned up in common across four donors. Few donors restricted represented genetic and exposure-history diversity.

CD45RO-negative, CCR7-positively selected cells formed the naive CD8 fraction, excluding terminally differentiated effector memory CD45RA+ cells. Each sample came from a Caucasian adult donor living in Nashville, Tennessee. To note about this clone: No antigen is known for it.

V was trimmed by 0 bases and J by 1 base, leaving 6 bases between them. This CDR3 spans 14 amino acids. The germline CDR1 and CDR2 sequences are SGHVS and FQNEAQ. In the original processing: ImmunoSEQ only sent back junction sequences with no quality scores, so filtering was done differently. Sequenced by immunoSEQ multiplex PCR; TCRdb stores in-frame clones only, minus some. V and J calls and clone size are as listed in that table; D and trimming were resolved from the DNA. The sample shows about 2.2 million clones, 93% of them seen only once. This sequence was found in a man aged 18 to 29 in good health. Some clones in this sample may be carry-over from other donors' samples. The sequenced sample was naive CD8+ T cells from PBMCs. This chain uses TRBV7-8 with TRBJ2-5; D uncertain. As DNA, the CDR3 is TGTGCCAGCAGCTTAGCCCTAGTCCAAGAGACCCAGTACTTC. Protein sequence: CASSLALVQETQYF.